This entry concerns a single TCR beta chain. Its antigen is undetermined. This sample was taken from a study of Tregs in tolerant kidney transplant recipients. In the study overall: Recipient cells were told from donor cells by antibody staining.

Generated by immunoSEQ multiplex PCR, the TCRdb table keeps only in-frame clones and is missing some. The data show approximately 3,000 clones, approximately 40% seen once. Study-wide results and limits: The small number of patients limits these findings pending further validation.

The CDR3 consists of 13 residues. The V gene lost 2 bases and the J gene lost 5 bases, with 9 bases spanning the gap. Germline V gives CDR1 SGDLS, CDR2 YYNGEE. This receptor was identified in a human donor in good health. Input material: Tregs from blood cultured with allogeneic cells. The rearrangement joins TRBV9 to TRBJ2-3, with D tentatively TRBD2 (5 bases). The CDR3 nucleotides read TGTGCCAGCAGCGTTCCGGGAAGAGATACGCAGTATTTT. Encoded protein: CASSVPGRDTQYF.